This TCR beta chain was obtained from a study of CD8 T cells in Susac syndrome. On the study more broadly: Sequenced Susac syndrome patients included about six with clinically active disease and fewer than 10 in remission.

Study-wide results and caveats: The peak of CD8+ clonal expansion in Susac was seen in TEMRA cells and active patients.

Random hexamers were used to reverse transcribe about 0.45 to 1 ug of RNA. TCR beta CDR3 was amplified by immunoSEQ multiplex PCR. This amplification extended across 54 Vbeta and 13 Jbeta segments. MiXCR, run by TCRdb on the immunoSEQ multiplex PCR reads, gives a single entry per CDR3 protein. The table has about 80,000 distinct CDR3 sequences, approximately 95% seen once. Comments on this clonotype: The antigen remains undetermined.

Germline V gene sequence: CDR1 DFQATT, CDR2 SNEGSKA (reference sequence). The trim removed 0 bases at V and 10 bases at J, leaving 4 bases unmatched. This CDR3 is built from 13 residues. Specimen: CD8+ T cells from PBMCs. The V and J genes are TRBV20-1 and TRBJ2-1, with 9 bases that match TRBD2. This TCR was sampled from a human donor with Susac syndrome. CDR3 region: CSARDQGLAEQFF. For the CDR3, the DNA is TGCAGTGCTAGAGATCAAGGACTAGCGGAGCAGTTCTTC.